Reported below is one T cell receptor beta chain. Its antigen is currently not known. Base-call qualities are not available, and no considerably larger clone is one nucleotide away. The record originates from a study of cytomegalovirus exposure and HLA in healthy donors (dated by TCRdb to about 2017). Regarding the research as a whole: An earlier analysis of a few hundred of the donors reported 276 Gb of sequence data and around 110 million unique TCR beta sequences obtained from about 170 million T cells. An early release that covered about 600 HLA-typed donors contained approximately 320 gigabases of sequencing data and 80 million or so unique TCR sequences. The genetic ancestry cluster associated with self-reported Caucasian donors included 81% of the roughly 380 genotyped donors. The study was designed to test whether signatures of past pathogen exposure could be identified by cataloging public T cell receptors. The study profiled the T cell repertoires of some 610 subjects by immunosequencing and related them to cytomegalovirus serostatus. In addition to the first cohort of around 670 subjects, a separate validation cohort of approximately 110 different subjects was used. To predict cytomegalovirus infection status, the study brought together high-throughput TCR immunosequencing, statistical association of individual TCRs with disease status, and machine learning. A later analysis re-examined previously published TCR beta repertoires from more than 600 donors and added high-resolution HLA genotyping to investigate patterns of TCR occurrence. Rather than drawing on any new phenotypic data, the later analysis identified candidate immune exposures from TCR beta sequences and the way those sequences occurred across donors. To decide whether each TCR beta V gene segment behaved as functional or pseudogenic, an earlier analysis of approximately 590 of the donors relied on high-throughput TCR beta sequencing. Donor age, sex, ethnicity and CMV serostatus were compiled together with the repertoire data. A later genetic analysis used genome-wide SNP genotypes for about 60% of the roughly 700 donors, treating that subset as a discovery cohort. All discovery cohort repertoires had been generated on a single sequencing platform. HLA typing covered class I and class II loci at four-digit resolution. The number of typed donors differed by locus: roughly 629-640 for A, B, C, DRB1 and DQB1; 500 to 550 for DQA1; over 600 for DPA1; and about 450 for DPB1. Five DR-DQ haplotypes were handled as single units for association and clustering, since linkage in the cohort was strong. On average, around 240,000 unique TCR beta nucleotide sequences were sequenced per donor among more than 350 genotyped donors of the cohort, with roughly 18% of those sequences being non-productive. What the study reported, not specific to this receptor: Cytomegalovirus status was reported to be diagnosed by the classifier with high specificity and sensitivity in both the original and validation cohorts. The 87-base-pair reads could not distinguish some IMGT-functional V segments, including TRBV6-2 and TRBV6-3, so those segments were excluded. A cluster of highly shared sequence variants was judged likely to be a technical artifact of the sequencing pipeline. A later analysis reported that several top co-occurrence clusters appeared linked to parvovirus B19, influenza, CMV and Epstein-Barr virus. Assigning TCR associations to individual alleles was difficult when HLA alleles, especially DR and DQ, strongly co-occurred. A total of roughly 160 TCR beta chains were listed by the study as associated with cytomegalovirus. In a later analysis, TCR association rates were found to vary across HLA loci, with the most associated TCRs seen for DRB1 alleles and the fewest for HLA-C alleles. Correlated functional status among segregating V segments might be attributable to linkage disequilibrium, but an unknown experimental factor could not be ruled out. This cohort had only TCR beta chains sequenced, and the lack of alpha or paired-chain data limited which features could be detected. Fewer than 20 rarely observed V segments, including chromosome 9 orphons, were excluded from the earlier analysis of a few hundred of the donors because counts were too low. Specific HLA alleles were associated with roughly 16,000 TCR beta sequences at a false discovery rate of 0.05 in a later analysis. A later genetic analysis associated a missense DCLRE1C variant with V-gene and J-gene trimming of TCR beta chains, and an independent cohort replicated the association. HLA typing was unavailable for some donors at each locus, so association tests used only the typed subset. Compared with the roughly 700-donor mean, donors in an Asian-associated ancestry cluster had fewer N-insertions in productive TCRs, according to a later genetic analysis. Broadly in line with IMGT annotations, most TCR beta V segments showed up in productive rearrangements about 87% or about 30% of the time in an earlier analysis of roughly 590 of the donors. The presence/absence analyses assumed that sequencing depth was roughly uniform across donors, and that assumption may not be true. Most TCR sequences were seen in very few donors, while some public TCRs were found in many individuals. A few of the identified cytomegalovirus-associated TCR beta chains were confirmed in vitro to be specific for cytomegalovirus antigens. It was suggested by the authors that the approach could potentially be generalized to other disease states and immunological phenotypes. A further reported finding was that TCR beta sequences accurately predicted the HLA-A and HLA-B alleles for most subjects in the first cohort. A later analysis found that HLA-associated TCR beta chains were more clonally expanded and had lower generation probabilities than equally common non-associated chains. Immune exposure information for the cohort was limited to CMV serostatus. Most CMV-associated TCR beta chains appeared to be HLA-restricted in a later analysis, and the HLA associations seemed to be driven largely by CMV exposure.

The library was generated by the immunoSEQ multiplex PCR assay. The multiplex PCR relied on a mix of 60 forward primers for TCR Vbeta segments and 13 reverse primers for TCR Jbeta segments. Amplification of the CDR3 region of rearranged TCR beta genes was performed with a multiplex PCR assay on genomic DNA. The amplified TCR beta libraries were sequenced on the Illumina HiSeq System as 87-base-pair reads. The source study handled its data this way. Across the roughly 700 repertoires, a later analysis counted some 81 million unique TCR beta chains, 9.5 million to 13 million of which were shared by at least two donors. A nearest-neighbor algorithm error-corrected the raw reads and collapsed the reads into unique sequences, merging closely related sequences to remove PCR and sequencing errors. To assign V, D and J gene segments, CDR3 sequences were aligned to IMGT reference sequences. For a sequence to be retained, a match of at least six nucleotides to both a V gene segment and a J gene segment was required. Rearrangements were called productive when the CDR3 lacked stop codons and stayed in frame with V and J; all others were non-productive. CDR3 was defined according to IMGT convention as the region running from the second conserved V-encoded cysteine to the conserved J-encoded phenylalanine. Sequences without an unambiguous match to a single V gene segment were excluded from the earlier analysis of over 500 of the donors. An earlier analysis of approximately 590 of the donors classified V segments as functional when productive rearrangements were above 56.7% and as segregating when the standard deviation between donors was above 5%. A statistical classification framework was developed to diagnose cytomegalovirus status using the catalog of TCR beta chain sequences. In a later analysis, V and J genes were assigned by comparing TCR nucleotide sequences against IMGT/GENE-DB human TR gene sequences. A later analysis assigned CDR3 sequences and most-parsimonious VDJ recombination scenarios with the TCRdist pipeline. In a later analysis, every TCR beta chain was defined by the combination of its CDR3 amino acid sequence and its V-gene family, and reads without a unique V-gene family were dropped. A later analysis removed 550 to 650 highly shared, low-generation-probability nucleotide sequences to deal with suspected cross-contamination and a sequencing artifact. In a later analysis, a clonal expansion index for each public chain was calculated from normalized within-repertoire ranks of inferred template counts. A later analysis computed generation probabilities with a VDJ recombination model fitted to out-of-frame rearrangements, and checked the results against IGoR. Hypergeometric tests were used in a later analysis to score TCR-TCR, TCR-HLA and TCR-CMV co-occurrence, with a repertoire-size bias correction applied to the TCR pairs. In a later analysis, false discovery rates were estimated by permuting HLA or CMV assignments 20 times. In a later analysis, co-occurring TCRs were grouped with DBSCAN, and TCRdist sequence similarity was added when clustering was performed within HLA-allele-positive subsets. Co-occurrence clustering excluded repertoires with fewer than 30,000 or more than 120,000 public chains, plus five with anomalous nucleotide sharing. TCRdb holds this immuneACCESS table with in-frame rearrangements only. Some clones are missing; in checked studies, unresolved V genes explain under half, and the rest has no known cause. For V, J and clone size, that table is used; D and trimming come from the DNA. This sample lists 60,000 to 90,000 clones; over 60% were detected once. The top ten hold about 7.6% of the sample.

The cohort consisted of 600 to 700 healthy bone marrow donors. At the time of sampling, all cohort members were nominally healthy, though unrecorded immune exposures were likely present. The donor was CMV seropositive and was included in the group of approximately 300 seropositive cohort members. Each donor provided a peripheral blood sample, and peripheral blood mononuclear cells were used for TCR beta sequencing. The Qiagen DNeasy Blood Extraction Kit was used to extract genomic DNA from the blood cell samples. Measured from the cysteine to the phenylalanine, the CDR3 is 22 residues long. The retained sequence is limited to the CDR3, 66 bases, with the frame set at the first base. The germline V gene gives CDR1 as SGHRS and CDR2 as YFSETQ. V and J are trimmed by 10 bases and 7 bases, and the gene matches miss 38 bases of the junction.

The V gene is TRBV5-1 and the J gene is TRBJ1-2; 9 bases in between match TRBD1. The clonotype was recovered from a man aged 40-49 years in good health and CMV-seropositive. The material sequenced was PBMCs. DNA sequence: TGCGCCGTATCTCTTGGGGACAGGGAGTCCCCCGCTCGTAAGACGCTGGGTGGTGGCTACACCTTC. Its product reads: CAVSLGDRESPARKTLGGGYTF. With the portions outside the CDR3 filled from the reference TRBV5-1 and TRBJ1-2 genes, the complete variable region becomes KAGVTQTPRYLIKTRGQQVTLSCSPISGHRSVSWYQQTPGQGLQFLFEYFSETQRNKGNFPGRFSGRQFSNSRSEMNVSTLELGDSALYLCAVSLGDRESPARKTLGGGYTFGSGTRLTVV.